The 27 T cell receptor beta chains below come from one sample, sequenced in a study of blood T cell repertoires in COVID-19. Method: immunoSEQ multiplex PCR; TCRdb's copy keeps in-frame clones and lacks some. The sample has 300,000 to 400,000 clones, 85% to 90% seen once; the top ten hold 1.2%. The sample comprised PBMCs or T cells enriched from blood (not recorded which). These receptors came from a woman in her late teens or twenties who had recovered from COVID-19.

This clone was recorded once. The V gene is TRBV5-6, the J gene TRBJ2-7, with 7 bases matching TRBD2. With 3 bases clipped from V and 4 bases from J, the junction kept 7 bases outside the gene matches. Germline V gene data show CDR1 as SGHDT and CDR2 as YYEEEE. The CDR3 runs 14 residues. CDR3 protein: CASSSTPGGYEQYF. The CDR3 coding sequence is TGTGCCAGCAGCTCTACCCCGGGGGGTTACGAGCAGTACTTC.

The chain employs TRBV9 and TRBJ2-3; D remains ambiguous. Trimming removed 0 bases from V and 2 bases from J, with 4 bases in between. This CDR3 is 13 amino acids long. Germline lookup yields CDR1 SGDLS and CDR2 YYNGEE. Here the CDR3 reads CASSVGATDTQYF. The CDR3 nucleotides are TGTGCCAGCAGCGTAGGGGCCACAGATACGCAGTATTTT.

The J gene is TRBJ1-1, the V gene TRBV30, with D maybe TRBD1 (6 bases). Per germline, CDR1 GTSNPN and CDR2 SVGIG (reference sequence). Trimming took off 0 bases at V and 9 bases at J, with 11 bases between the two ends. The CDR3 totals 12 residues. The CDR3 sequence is CAWSVLGAKAFF. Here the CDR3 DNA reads TGTGCCTGGAGTGTACTGGGGGCAAAAGCTTTCTTT.

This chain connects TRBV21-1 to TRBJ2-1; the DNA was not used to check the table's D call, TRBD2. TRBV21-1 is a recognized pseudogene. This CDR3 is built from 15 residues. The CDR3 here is CASSFRTNAINEQFF. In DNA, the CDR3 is TGTGCCAGCAGCTTTAGGACTAACGCAATCAATGAGCAGTTCTTC.

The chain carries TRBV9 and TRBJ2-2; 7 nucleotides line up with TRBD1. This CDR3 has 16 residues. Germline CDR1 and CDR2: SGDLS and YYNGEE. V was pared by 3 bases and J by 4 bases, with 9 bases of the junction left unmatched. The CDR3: CASSARQGSGTGELFF. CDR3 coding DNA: TGTGCCAGCAGCGCACGACAGGGATCGGGCACCGGGGAGCTGTTTTTT.

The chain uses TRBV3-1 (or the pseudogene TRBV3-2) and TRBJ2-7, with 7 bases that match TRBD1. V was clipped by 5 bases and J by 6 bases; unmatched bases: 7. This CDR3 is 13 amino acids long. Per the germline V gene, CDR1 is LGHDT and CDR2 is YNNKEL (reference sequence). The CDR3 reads CASSSLRQGEQYF. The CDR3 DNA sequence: TGTGCCAGCAGCTCGCTTAGACAGGGCGAGCAGTACTTC.

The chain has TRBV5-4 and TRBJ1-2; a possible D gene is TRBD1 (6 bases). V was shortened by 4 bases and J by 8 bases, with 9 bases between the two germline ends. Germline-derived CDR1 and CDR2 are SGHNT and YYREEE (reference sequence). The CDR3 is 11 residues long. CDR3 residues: CASSLRGGYTF. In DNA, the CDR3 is TGTGCCAGCAGCCTAAGGGGGGGCTACACCTTC.

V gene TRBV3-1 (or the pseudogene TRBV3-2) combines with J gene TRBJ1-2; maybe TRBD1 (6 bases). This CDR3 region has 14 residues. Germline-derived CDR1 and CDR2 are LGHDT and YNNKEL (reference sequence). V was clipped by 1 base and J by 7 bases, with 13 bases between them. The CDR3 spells CASSQGTGSSGYTF. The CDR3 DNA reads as TGTGCCAGCAGCCAAGGTACAGGGAGTTCTGGCTACACCTTC.

CDR3 coding DNA: TGCGCCAGCAGCCAATCTGTGGTGGAGTATGGCTACACCTTC. Protein sequence: CASSQSVVEYGYTF. The gene calls are TRBV4-1 and TRBJ1-2; D call uncertain. The CDR3 spans 14 residues. V was shortened by 2 bases and J by 5 bases, with 12 bases between the two germline ends. Germline assignment: CDR1 MGHRA and CDR2 YSYEKL.

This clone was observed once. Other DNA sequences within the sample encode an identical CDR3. The CDR3 sequence: CASSPRTGVTEAFF. The CDR3 region has the DNA TGTGCCAGCAGTCCGAGGACAGGGGTCACTGAAGCTTTCTTT. The chain links TRBV6-5 to TRBJ1-1, with 9 bases that match TRBD1. Trimming cost V 5 bases and J 4 bases; bases outside gene matches: 5. This CDR3 region has 14 residues. The germline V gene encodes CDR1 MNHEY and CDR2 SVGAGI.

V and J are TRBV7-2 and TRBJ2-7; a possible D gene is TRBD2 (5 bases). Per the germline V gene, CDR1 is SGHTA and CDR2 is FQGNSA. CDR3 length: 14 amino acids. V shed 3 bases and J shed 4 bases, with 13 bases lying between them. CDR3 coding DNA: TGTGCCAGCAGCTTGGCGGGCTTTGCGTACGAGCAGTACTTC. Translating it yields CASSLAGFAYEQYF.

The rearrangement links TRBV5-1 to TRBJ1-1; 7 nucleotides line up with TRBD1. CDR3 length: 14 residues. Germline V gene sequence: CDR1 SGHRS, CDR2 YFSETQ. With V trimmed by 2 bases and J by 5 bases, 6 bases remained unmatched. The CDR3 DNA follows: TGCGCCAGCAGCTTAGAGGGGGCTTGGACTGAAGCTTTCTTT. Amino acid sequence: CASSLEGAWTEAFF. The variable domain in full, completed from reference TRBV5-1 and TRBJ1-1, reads KAGVTQTPRYLIKTRGQQVTLSCSPISGHRSVSWYQQTPGQGLQFLFEYFSETQRNKGNFPGRFSGRQFSNSRSEMNVSTLELGDSALYLCASSLEGAWTEAFFGQGTRLTVV.

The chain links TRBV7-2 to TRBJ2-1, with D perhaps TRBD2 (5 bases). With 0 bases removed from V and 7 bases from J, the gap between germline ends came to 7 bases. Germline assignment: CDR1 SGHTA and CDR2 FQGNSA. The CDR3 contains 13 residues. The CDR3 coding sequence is TGTGCCAGCAGCTTAGCACGGGAAAATGAGCAGTTCTTC. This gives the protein CASSLARENEQFF.

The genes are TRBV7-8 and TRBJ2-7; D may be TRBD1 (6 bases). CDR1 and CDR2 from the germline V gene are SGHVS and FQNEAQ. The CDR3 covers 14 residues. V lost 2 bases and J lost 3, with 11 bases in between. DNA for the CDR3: TGTGCCAGCAGCTTATTACAGGGAGTCTACGAGCAGTACTTC. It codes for CASSLLQGVYEQYF.

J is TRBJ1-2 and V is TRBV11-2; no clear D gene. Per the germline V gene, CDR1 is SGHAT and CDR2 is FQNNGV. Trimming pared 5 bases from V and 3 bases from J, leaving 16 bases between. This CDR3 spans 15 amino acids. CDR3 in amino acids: CASSPSSQLDYGYTF. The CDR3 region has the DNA TGTGCCAGCAGCCCATCTTCACAGCTCGACTATGGCTACACCTTC.

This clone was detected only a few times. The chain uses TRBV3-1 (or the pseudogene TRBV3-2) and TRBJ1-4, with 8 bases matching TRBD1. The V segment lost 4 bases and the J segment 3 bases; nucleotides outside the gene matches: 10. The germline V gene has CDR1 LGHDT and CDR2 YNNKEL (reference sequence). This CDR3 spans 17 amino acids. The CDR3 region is CASSLFRGRRPNEKLFF. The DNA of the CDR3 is TGTGCCAGCAGCCTCTTCAGGGGGCGCCGTCCTAATGAAAAACTGTTTTTT.

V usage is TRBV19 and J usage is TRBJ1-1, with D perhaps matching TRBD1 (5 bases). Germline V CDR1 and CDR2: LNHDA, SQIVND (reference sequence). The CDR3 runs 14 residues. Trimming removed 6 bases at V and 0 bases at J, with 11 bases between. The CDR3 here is CASRKDSLNTEAFF. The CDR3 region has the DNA TGTGCCAGTAGGAAAGACAGCCTGAACACTGAAGCTTTCTTT.

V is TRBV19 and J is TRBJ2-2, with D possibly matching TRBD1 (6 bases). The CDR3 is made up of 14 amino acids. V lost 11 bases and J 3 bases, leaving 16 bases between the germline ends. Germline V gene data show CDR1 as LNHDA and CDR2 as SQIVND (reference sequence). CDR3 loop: CACMGRGDTGELFF. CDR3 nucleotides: TGTGCCTGCATGGGCAGGGGCGACACCGGGGAGCTGTTTTTT.

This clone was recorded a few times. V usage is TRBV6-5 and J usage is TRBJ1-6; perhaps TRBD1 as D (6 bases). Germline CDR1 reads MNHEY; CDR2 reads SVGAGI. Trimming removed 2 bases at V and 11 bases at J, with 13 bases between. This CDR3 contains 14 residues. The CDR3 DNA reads TGTGCCAGCAGTTACGCACAGGGTGGGCCACCCCTCCACTTT. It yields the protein CASSYAQGGPPLHF.

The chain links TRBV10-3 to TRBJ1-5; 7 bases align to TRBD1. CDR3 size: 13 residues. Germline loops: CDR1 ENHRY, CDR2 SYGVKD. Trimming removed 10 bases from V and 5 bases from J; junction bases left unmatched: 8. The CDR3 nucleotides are TGTGCCACCCGACGACAGGGCGATCAGCCCCAGCATTTT. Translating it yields CATRRQGDQPQHF.

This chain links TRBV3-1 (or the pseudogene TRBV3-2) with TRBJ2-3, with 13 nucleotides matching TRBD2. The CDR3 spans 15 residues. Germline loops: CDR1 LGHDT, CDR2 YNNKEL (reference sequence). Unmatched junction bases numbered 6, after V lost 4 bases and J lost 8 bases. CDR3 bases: TGTGCCAGCAGCCCACTAGCGGGGGGGTCCGGTACGCAGTATTTT. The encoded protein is CASSPLAGGSGTQYF.

The CDR3 loop reads CASSQGQRSSYEQYF. The CDR3 region has the DNA TGTGCCAGCAGCCAAGGACAGAGGAGCTCCTACGAGCAGTACTTC. The gene calls are TRBV3-1 (or the pseudogene TRBV3-2) and TRBJ2-7, with D perhaps TRBD1 (5 bases). CDR3 length equals 15 residues. CDR1 is LGHDT, CDR2 YNNKEL, per germline (reference sequence). The V end was cut by 1 base, the J end by 0 bases, with 10 bases between.

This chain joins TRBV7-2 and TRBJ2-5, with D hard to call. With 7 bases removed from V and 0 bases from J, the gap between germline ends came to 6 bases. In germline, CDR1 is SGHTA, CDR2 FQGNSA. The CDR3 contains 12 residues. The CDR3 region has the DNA TGTGCCAGCACTCGGGACCAAGAGACCCAGTACTTC. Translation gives CASTRDQETQYF.

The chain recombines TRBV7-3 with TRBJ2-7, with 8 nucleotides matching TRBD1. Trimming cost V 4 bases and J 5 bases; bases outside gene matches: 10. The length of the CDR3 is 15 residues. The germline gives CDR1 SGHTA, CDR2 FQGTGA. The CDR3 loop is CASSSDGQGRDEQYF. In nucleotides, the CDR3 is TGTGCCAGCAGCTCAGATGGACAGGGAAGAGACGAGCAGTACTTC. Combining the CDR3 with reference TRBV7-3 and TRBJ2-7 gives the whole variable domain GAGVSQTPSNKVTEKGKYVELRCDPISGHTALYWYRQSLGQGPEFLIYFQGTGAADDSGLPNDRFFAVRPEGSVSTLKIQRTERGDSAVYLCASSSDGQGRDEQYFGPGTRLTVT.

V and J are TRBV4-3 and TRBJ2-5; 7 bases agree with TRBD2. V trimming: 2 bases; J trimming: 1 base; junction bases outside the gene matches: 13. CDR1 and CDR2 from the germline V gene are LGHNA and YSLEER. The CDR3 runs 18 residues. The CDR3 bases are TGCGCCAGCAGCCAAACCCAATTGGGGGGAGGGGTCCAAGAGACCCAGTACTTC. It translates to CASSQTQLGGGVQETQYF.

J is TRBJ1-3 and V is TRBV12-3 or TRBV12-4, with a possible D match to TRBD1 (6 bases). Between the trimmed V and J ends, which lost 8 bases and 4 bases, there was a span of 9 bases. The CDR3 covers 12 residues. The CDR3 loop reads CASQGLGNTIYF. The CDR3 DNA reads TGTGCCAGCCAGGGGTTAGGAAACACCATATATTTT.

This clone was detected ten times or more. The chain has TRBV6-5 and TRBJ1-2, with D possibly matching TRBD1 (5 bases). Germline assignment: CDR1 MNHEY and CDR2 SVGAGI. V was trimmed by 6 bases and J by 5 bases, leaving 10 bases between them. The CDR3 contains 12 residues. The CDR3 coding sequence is TGTGCCAGCAGCAACGGGGGTTATGGCTACACCTTC. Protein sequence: CASSNGGYGYTF.